These 9 T cell receptor beta chains share one sample of origin, sequenced in a study of T cells in tumors and immune-related adverse events. Libraries were prepared by immunoSEQ multiplex PCR; TCRdb keeps only in-frame clonotypes and omits some of them. This table holds roughly 8,300 clones, roughly 92% found once. The sample in question was lymph node tissue, obtained from a patient treated with anti-PD-1 therapy. These receptor sequences come from a female donor with metastatic renal cell carcinoma.

This chain uses TRBV7-2 with TRBJ1-2, with D perhaps matching TRBD1 (5 bases). This CDR3 has 17 amino acids. The V gene lost 5 bases and the J gene lost 4 bases, with 23 bases spanning the gap. CDR1 is SGHTA and CDR2 is FQGNSA in the germline V gene. This CDR3 reads CASSRPKESGLGYGYTF. The CDR3 DNA reads TGTGCCAGCAGCCGGCCAAAGGAGTCAGGGTTGGGCTATGGCTACACCTTC.

As regards this clone: The same CDR3 also results from other DNA sequences found in this sample. CDR3 nucleotides: TGTGCCAGCAGCTGGGGTCGGACTAGCCGTATGGGGAAAAGGGGGGAGCAGTACTTC. Protein sequence: CASSWGRTSRMGKRGEQYF. The chain recombines TRBV5-6 with TRBJ2-7; 8 bases align to TRBD2. The CDR3 has 19 residues. V lost 3 bases to trimming and J lost 7 bases; unmatched junction nucleotides: 24. Germline-derived CDR1 and CDR2 are SGHDT and YYEEEE.

The V gene is TRBV12-5, the J gene TRBJ1-4; tentatively, D is TRBD1 (6 bases). Germline lookup yields CDR1 LGHNT and CDR2 FRNRAP. Trimming removed 0 bases from V and 12 bases from J, with 14 bases in between. The CDR3 contains 14 residues. CDR3 loop: CASGLVSNRGELFF. The CDR3 DNA reads as TGTGCTAGTGGTTTGGTATCCAATAGGGGGGAACTGTTTTTT.

This clone was detected only once. This CDR3 reads CASSQVEGRPFF. DNA of the CDR3: TGTGCCAGCAGCCAAGTGGAAGGTCGACCTTTCTTT. The chain couples TRBV4-2 to TRBJ1-1; unclear D gene. CDR1 LGHNA and CDR2 YNFKEQ come from the germline V gene. This CDR3 has 12 amino acids. V dropped 1 base and J dropped 12 bases, with 12 bases sitting between them.

This chain uses TRBV6-6 with TRBJ1-1, with a possible D match to TRBD1 (5 bases). Germline V gene data show CDR1 as MNHNY and CDR2 as SVGAGI (reference sequence). The germline V and J ends were trimmed by 6 bases and 4 bases, with 12 bases remaining between them. CDR3 length: 13 amino acids. CDR3 DNA sequence: TGTGCCAGCAGCGTGGGGGGGGGCACTGAAGCTTTCTTT. This encodes CASSVGGGTEAFF.

The V gene is TRBV7-8, the J gene TRBJ2-2, with TRBD2 identical over 7 bases. There are 15 residues in the CDR3. V was clipped by 3 bases and J by 6 bases; unmatched bases: 7. Germline V gene lookup returns CDR1 SGHVS and CDR2 FQNEAQ. The CDR3, as DNA: TGTGCCAGCAGCTTGCGCGCGGGGGTGGCCGGGGAGCTGTTTTTT. Its protein product is CASSLRAGVAGELFF.

In this sample, this clone turned up once. This rearrangement joins TRBV11-3 to TRBJ1-1, with D perhaps matching TRBD1 (6 bases). The CDR3 is 15 residues long. CDR1 is SGHNT, CDR2 YENEEA, per germline. Trimming took 6 bases from V and 4 from J, leaving 18 bases between them. CDR3 residues: CASSQGMGLGTEAFF. The DNA of the CDR3 is TGTGCCAGCAGTCAGGGGATGGGCCTTGGCACTGAAGCTTTCTTT.

The rearrangement joins TRBV6-1 to TRBJ2-5; 9 bases map to TRBD1. Germline V gives CDR1 MNHNS, CDR2 SASEGT. This CDR3 has 15 amino acids. Trimming at V came to 0 bases and at J to 5 bases, leaving 4 bases not matched to a gene. The CDR3 sequence: CASSEAGQGWETQYF. The CDR3 coding sequence is TGTGCCAGCAGTGAAGCGGGACAGGGTTGGGAGACCCAGTACTTC.

V usage is TRBV10-1 and J usage is TRBJ2-5, with TRBD1 matching over 9 bases. This CDR3 is built from 15 residues. Losses at the gene ends were 2 bases for V and 4 bases for J; bases not matched to a gene: 5. Germline values: CDR1 WNHNN, CDR2 SYGVQD (reference sequence). CDR3 nucleotides: TGCGCCAGCAGTGAGCGGACAGGGGCCTTAGAGACCCAGTACTTC. This codes for CASSERTGALETQYF.